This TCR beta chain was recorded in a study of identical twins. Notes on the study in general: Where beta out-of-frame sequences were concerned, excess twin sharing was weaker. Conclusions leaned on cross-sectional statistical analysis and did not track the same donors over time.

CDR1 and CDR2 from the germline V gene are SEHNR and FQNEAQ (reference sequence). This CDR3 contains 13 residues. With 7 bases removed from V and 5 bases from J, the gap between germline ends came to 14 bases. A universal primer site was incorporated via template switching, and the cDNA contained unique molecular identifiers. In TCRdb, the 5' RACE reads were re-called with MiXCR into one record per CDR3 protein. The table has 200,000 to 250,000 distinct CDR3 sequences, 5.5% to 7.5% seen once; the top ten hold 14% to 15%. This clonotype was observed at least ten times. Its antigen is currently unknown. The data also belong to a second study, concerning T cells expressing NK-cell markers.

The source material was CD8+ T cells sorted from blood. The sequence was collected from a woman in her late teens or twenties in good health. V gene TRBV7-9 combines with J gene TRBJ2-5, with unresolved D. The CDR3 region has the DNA TGTGCCAGCACCTCCGACGAGAAGGAGACCCAGTACTTC. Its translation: CASTSDEKETQYF.